The 2 T cell receptor beta chains in this list originate from one sample, sequenced in a study of cytomegalovirus exposure and HLA in healthy donors. The PCR had 60 Vbeta and 13 Jbeta primers. Sequencing was performed with immunoSEQ multiplex PCR; in TCRdb, only in-frame clones are kept and a portion is missing. Found here are about 160,000 clones; the top ten clones hold 1.3%. The sequenced sample consisted of PBMCs. The origin of the receptors is a woman in her sixties or seventies in good health and CMV-seronegative.

This sequence joins TRBV7-3 and TRBJ1-5, with TRBD1 matching over 8 bases. The CDR3 spans 17 residues. After removal of 3 bases from V and 3 bases from J, the junction contained 10 bases not matched to a gene. The V gene's germline CDR1 is SGHTA and CDR2 FQGTGA. The CDR3 loop reads CASSLTNRQGPNQPQHF. CDR3 nucleotide sequence: TGTGCCAGCAGCTTGACCAATAGACAGGGGCCCAATCAGCCCCAGCATTTT.

V gene TRBV10-1 combines with J gene TRBJ1-2; no clear D. Per germline, CDR1 WNHNN and CDR2 SYGVQD (reference sequence). CDR3 length equals 14 residues. With 9 bases removed from V and 0 bases from J, the gap between germline ends came to 14 bases. Here the CDR3 DNA reads TGCGCCAGGACCCCGTCCGGGGCTAACTATGGCTACACCTTC. As protein: CARTPSGANYGYTF.